Following are 2 T cell receptor beta chains from one sample sequenced in a study of OX40 agonist ivuxolimab in advanced cancers. To prepare the library, the immunoSEQ multiplex PCR assay was applied. As stored in TCRdb, this immuneACCESS dataset retains in-frame rearrangements with V and J assigned. A fraction of the clones does not appear; measured against another copy, unresolved V genes explain less than half of the discrepancy, and the remainder lacks a known reason. The sample includes about 77,000 clones, with 65% to 85% observed a single time. The ten top clones hold 4% to 6% of the sample. The sequencing used CD4+ or CD8+ T cells sorted from blood, collected in a trial of the OX40 agonist ivuxolimab. The receptors were gathered from an adult with an advanced solid tumor such as melanoma, head and neck, liver or kidney cancer.

The chain is built from TRBV5-1 and TRBJ1-4, with D hard to call. V was trimmed by 3 bases and J by 1 base, leaving 4 bases between them. The CDR3 is 13 amino acids. Germline lookup yields CDR1 SGHRS and CDR2 YFSETQ. For the CDR3, the DNA is TGCGCCAGCAGCTCGGGAACTAATGAAAAACTGTTTTTT. Its translation: CASSSGTNEKLFF.

This rearrangement joins TRBV29-1 to TRBJ2-7, with D possibly matching TRBD1 (5 bases). The CDR3 contains 13 residues. With 1 base removed from V and 2 bases from J, the gap between germline ends came to 9 bases. CDR1 is SQVTM, CDR2 ANQGSEA, per germline. CDR3 amino acids: CSVEGQNPYEQYF. Here the CDR3 DNA reads TGCAGCGTTGAAGGACAGAACCCCTACGAGCAGTACTTC.